This T cell receptor (beta chain) appears in the sequencing data of a study of CD8 T cells in ankylosing spondylitis. Overall study results and limits: Ankylosing spondylitis blood appeared to carry a characteristic TCR beta motif of roughly 8 highly homologous variants. With a CD8+ phenotype, disease-linked clones were relatively rare in peripheral blood. Disease-linked clones reportedly showed significant enrichment in matched ankylosing spondylitis synovial fluid.

Details on this clonotype: The target antigen is unknown.

Germline values: CDR1 MNHNS, CDR2 SASEGT. This CDR3 region has 15 residues. Trimming took 5 bases from V and 10 from J; bases not matched to a gene: 16. Making use of molecular barcodes, quantitative 5'-RACE generated TCR beta libraries. TCRdb ran MiXCR on the 5' RACE reads and lists one entry per CDR3 protein. The repertoire holds 150,000 to 200,000 distinct CDR3 sequences, around 13% seen once, with 16% in the top ten. Source material: blood, either unsorted or a sorted T cell fraction (not recorded which). The genes are TRBV6-1 and TRBJ2-5, with 7 bases lining up with TRBD2. This TCR came from a male donor with ankylosing spondylitis or in good health (not recorded which). In DNA form, the CDR3 reads TGTGCCAGCAGTCCACAGGCGGGGGTAATAAGAGACCAGTACTTC. This gives the protein CASSPQAGVIRDQYF.